Listed below are T cell receptor beta chains from one sample, sequenced in a study of shared clonotypes between healthy human individuals. TCRdb's table, derived via immunoSEQ multiplex PCR, lists solely in-frame clones and lacks some. The sample consists of millions of clones, more than 80% of them appearing once. The sequencing sample was made of naive CD4+ T cells sorted from blood. These receptors all stem from a man aged 18 to 29 in good health. The CDR3 runs from the conserved cysteine through the conserved F or W. Each record gives: CDR3 length, clone size, V gene, J gene, CDR3 protein. Clone size, where shown, is once, few, many, or a class for clones that have expanded.

cdr3_length: 14
clone_size: .
v_call: TRBV30
j_call: TRBJ1-2
cdr3_aa: CAWSPDSLNYGYTF

cdr3_length: 16
clone_size: .
v_call: TRBV4-2
j_call: TRBJ1-5
cdr3_aa: CASSQDRGTGNQPQHF

cdr3_length: 14
clone_size: .
v_call: TRBV10-3
j_call: TRBJ1-4
cdr3_aa: CAITPGGRNEKLFF

cdr3_length: 11
clone_size: .
v_call: TRBV29-1
j_call: TRBJ1-1
cdr3_aa: CSVANWPEAFF

cdr3_length: 17
clone_size: .
v_call: TRBV5-1
j_call: TRBJ2-3
cdr3_aa: CASSHQTGQGAGDTQYF

cdr3_length: 13
clone_size: .
v_call: TRBV7-2
j_call: TRBJ1-5
cdr3_aa: CASSQKSNQPQHF

cdr3_length: 17
clone_size: .
v_call: TRBV5-1
j_call: TRBJ1-1
cdr3_aa: CASSPGGAGLGNTEAFF

cdr3_length: 14
clone_size: .
v_call: TRBV7-9
j_call: TRBJ1-1
cdr3_aa: CASSRTGGNTEAFF

cdr3_length: 15
clone_size: .
v_call: TRBV10-3
j_call: TRBJ2-3
cdr3_aa: CAISPRGRSTDTQYF

cdr3_length: 17
clone_size: .
v_call: TRBV19
j_call: TRBJ2-2
cdr3_aa: CASATTGGLFGSGELFF

cdr3_length: 14
clone_size: .
v_call: TRBV6-5
j_call: TRBJ2-1
cdr3_aa: CASSYSIGPNEQFF

cdr3_length: 15
clone_size: .
v_call: TRBV29-1
j_call: TRBJ2-1
cdr3_aa: CSVELGRDSYNEQFF

cdr3_length: 14
clone_size: .
v_call: TRBV19
j_call: TRBJ2-3
cdr3_aa: CASSIWQITDTQYF

cdr3_length: 12
clone_size: .
v_call: TRBV5-4
j_call: TRBJ2-5
cdr3_aa: CASSLFPETQYF

cdr3_length: 13
clone_size: .
v_call: TRBV4-3
j_call: TRBJ2-2
cdr3_aa: CASSQSNTGELFF

cdr3_length: 14
clone_size: .
v_call: TRBV6-5
j_call: TRBJ2-2
cdr3_aa: CASRFDRDTGELFF

cdr3_length: 14
clone_size: .
v_call: TRBV18
j_call: TRBJ2-7
cdr3_aa: CASSRFDTTYEQYF

cdr3_length: 15
clone_size: .
v_call: TRBV7-3
j_call: TRBJ2-1
cdr3_aa: CASSLTPHSYNEQFF

cdr3_length: 14
clone_size: .
v_call: TRBV28
j_call: TRBJ1-4
cdr3_aa: CASSLRQINEKLFF

cdr3_length: 11
clone_size: .
v_call: TRBV28
j_call: TRBJ2-5
cdr3_aa: CASLSRWTPYF

cdr3_length: 12
clone_size: .
v_call: TRBV28
j_call: TRBJ2-7
cdr3_aa: CASSFASPPQYF

cdr3_length: 16
clone_size: .
v_call: TRBV28
j_call: TRBJ1-3
cdr3_aa: CASMGQGISFGNTIYF

cdr3_length: 15
clone_size: .
v_call: TRBV10-2
j_call: TRBJ2-4
cdr3_aa: CASRGQRERENIQYF

cdr3_length: 16
clone_size: .
v_call: TRBV6-5
j_call: TRBJ1-1
cdr3_aa: CASSYSGAQVNTEAFF

cdr3_length: 13
clone_size: .
v_call: TRBV9
j_call: TRBJ2-7
cdr3_aa: CASSVGTTYEQYF

cdr3_length: 16
clone_size: .
v_call: TRBV6-5
j_call: TRBJ2-1
cdr3_aa: CASSYPKPGGRNEQFF

cdr3_length: 15
clone_size: .
v_call: TRBV6-5
j_call: TRBJ1-2
cdr3_aa: CASRKGDRGPYGYTF

cdr3_length: 14
clone_size: .
v_call: TRBV6-4
j_call: TRBJ1-5
cdr3_aa: CASSDGGNNQPQHF

cdr3_length: 14
clone_size: .
v_call: TRBV6-6
j_call: TRBJ1-6
cdr3_aa: CASNYAASGSPLHF

cdr3_length: 15
clone_size: .
v_call: TRBV28
j_call: TRBJ2-5
cdr3_aa: CASSQTGQGKETQYF

cdr3_length: 16
clone_size: .
v_call: TRBV29-1
j_call: TRBJ2-3
cdr3_aa: CSVPQQRDSSTDTQYF

cdr3_length: 14
clone_size: once
v_call: TRBV2
j_call: TRBJ1-5
cdr3_aa: CASSASISNQPQHF

cdr3_length: 13
clone_size: .
v_call: TRBV25-1
j_call: TRBJ1-6
cdr3_aa: CASSGGGHSPLHF

cdr3_length: 15
clone_size: .
v_call: TRBV6-5
j_call: TRBJ1-2
cdr3_aa: CASSYSTTGNYGYTF

cdr3_length: 15
clone_size: .
v_call: TRBV10-3
j_call: TRBJ2-7
cdr3_aa: CAIREGTSGGYEQYF

cdr3_length: 18
clone_size: .
v_call: TRBV4-1
j_call: TRBJ1-4
cdr3_aa: CASSQDSGKWQGGEKLFF

cdr3_length: 15
clone_size: .
v_call: TRBV18
j_call: TRBJ2-5
cdr3_aa: CASSPETGGEETQYF

cdr3_length: 17
clone_size: .
v_call: TRBV21-1
j_call: TRBJ2-5
cdr3_aa: CASSKVLAGEVGETQYF

cdr3_length: 16
clone_size: .
v_call: TRBV11-2
j_call: TRBJ2-3
cdr3_aa: CASSLEGGGRTDTQYF

cdr3_length: 16
clone_size: .
v_call: TRBV28
j_call: TRBJ1-1
cdr3_aa: CASSLGQGAGDTEAFF

cdr3_length: 12
clone_size: .
v_call: TRBV6-5
j_call: TRBJ1-5
cdr3_aa: CASRMGNQPQHF

cdr3_length: 17
clone_size: .
v_call: TRBV19
j_call: TRBJ2-2
cdr3_aa: CASSILVGGAMSGELFF

cdr3_length: 16
clone_size: .
v_call: TRBV5-4
j_call: TRBJ2-7
cdr3_aa: CASSYLAGVRAYEQYF

cdr3_length: 15
clone_size: .
v_call: TRBV5-1
j_call: TRBJ1-2
cdr3_aa: CASSSNPGMLYGYTF

cdr3_length: 14
clone_size: few
v_call: TRBV28
j_call: TRBJ1-1
cdr3_aa: CASTWGNANTEAFF

cdr3_length: 12
clone_size: .
v_call: TRBV21-1
j_call: TRBJ2-7
cdr3_aa: CARTGVLVEQYF

cdr3_length: 13
clone_size: .
v_call: TRBV6-7
j_call: TRBJ2-5
cdr3_aa: CASSSDRVETQYF

cdr3_length: 14
clone_size: .
v_call: TRBV19
j_call: TRBJ2-7
cdr3_aa: CASSITNTWAEQYF

cdr3_length: 18
clone_size: .
v_call: TRBV11-3
j_call: TRBJ1-6
cdr3_aa: CASSPRGPPWQGHSPLHF